One sample yielded the 17 T cell receptor beta chains listed below, sequenced in a study of Graves' ophthalmopathy and Graves' hyperthyroidism. Amplification of TCR beta CDR3 regions used RNA transcripts. RT-PCR with HTBI primers came first, then second-round multiplex PCR. Each CDR3 protein gets one entry after TCRdb re-called the multiplex PCR reads with MiXCR. The sample shows over a million distinct CDR3 sequences, about 35% of them seen only once. Sequenced: peripheral blood or thyroid tissue (not recorded which). Receptors originate from an adult man with Graves' hyperthyroidism.

This chain uses TRBV10-2 with TRBJ1-1; D uncertain. This CDR3 spans 14 amino acids. In germline, CDR1 is WSHSY, CDR2 SAAADI. V was clipped by 3 bases and J by 3 bases, with 11 bases between them. The CDR3 DNA sequence: TGCGCCAGCAGTGAAAGGACCACCGACACTGAAGCTTTCTTT. This sequence encodes CASSERTTDTEAFF.

The chain has TRBV12-3 or TRBV12-4 and TRBJ2-2; 9 nucleotides match TRBD1. CDR3 length: 14 amino acids. Unmatched junction bases numbered 5, after V lost 6 bases and J lost 6 bases. The CDR3 loop reads CASSGTGRAGELFF. As DNA, the CDR3 is TGTGCCAGCAGCGGGACAGGGAGAGCCGGGGAGCTGTTTTTT.

The DNA of the CDR3 is TGTGCCAGCAGCTTAGTACCGGGGGGGACAGATAACTATGGCTACACCTTC. It codes for CASSLVPGGTDNYGYTF. This chain uses TRBV7-9 with TRBJ1-2; the match to TRBD1 covers 7 bases. V was clipped by 1 base and J by 1 base; unmatched bases: 9. Germline V gene sequence: CDR1 SEHNR, CDR2 FQNEAQ (reference sequence). The CDR3 runs to 17 residues.

This chain uses TRBV5-4 with TRBJ1-1; 7 bases map to TRBD1. CDR1 is SGHNT, CDR2 YYREEE, per germline (reference sequence). The CDR3 sequence is 15 residues long. Trimming cost V 6 bases and J 2 bases; bases outside gene matches: 10. CDR3 residues: CASTKQDRKNTEAFF. The CDR3, as DNA: TGTGCCAGCACCAAACAGGACAGGAAAAACACTGAAGCTTTCTTT.

Ten or more counts support this clonotype. This chain links TRBV6-1 with TRBJ2-5; 9 nucleotides agree with TRBD1. V was clipped by 7 bases and J by 5 bases; unmatched bases: 8. The CDR3 runs 14 residues. CDR1 and CDR2 from the germline V gene are MNHNS and SASEGT. Written as DNA, the CDR3 is TGTGCCAGCACCGAGGGGACAGGGTGGGAGACCCAGTACTTC. This sequence encodes CASTEGTGWETQYF.

Comments on this clonotype: With a much larger clone just one base away, this may be a read error. V is TRBV20-1 and J is TRBJ1-4; D gene ambiguous. CDR3 length: 14 amino acids. The germline V gene has CDR1 DFQATT and CDR2 SNEGSKA (reference sequence). The CDR3 DNA is TGCAGTGCTAGGGAGCACTGGGAGAATGAAGAACTGTTTTTT. Its protein product is CSAREHWENEELFF.

This clonotype came up a few times. The genes are TRBV7-8 and TRBJ1-1; D possibly corresponds to TRBD1 (6 bases). Trimming removed 1 base at V and 6 bases at J, with 18 bases between. The CDR3 is 16 amino acids. From germline, CDR1 is SGHVS and CDR2 FQNEAQ. The CDR3 region has the DNA TGTGCCAGCAGCTTAGTTCGGGAAGGGGGAAAAGCTGAAGCTTTCTTT. It yields the protein CASSLVREGGKAEAFF.

Here the CDR3 DNA reads TGTGCCAGCAGATATGGCATAGCGGGAGAGTTTTACGAGCAGTACTTC. Its translation: CASRYGIAGEFYEQYF. The chain uses TRBV2 and TRBJ2-7, with TRBD2 matching 9 bases. From germline, CDR1 is SNHLY and CDR2 FYNNEI. This CDR3 contains 16 residues. With V trimmed by 6 bases and J by 4 bases, 13 bases remained unmatched.

In its sample, this clonotype was seen a few times. The chain links TRBV25-1 to TRBJ1-6; D possibly corresponds to TRBD1 (6 bases). The V and J ends lost 5 bases and 8 bases respectively, with 16 bases between them. The CDR3 length is 15 residues. Per the germline V gene, CDR1 is MGHDK and CDR2 is SYGVNS. CDR3 loop: CASSLEGDIYSPLHF. DNA for the CDR3: TGTGCCAGCAGTTTAGAGGGGGACATCTATTCACCCCTCCACTTT.

This clonotype showed up many times. This chain connects TRBV2 to TRBJ1-1; no reliable D call. Trimming took off 4 bases at V and 0 bases at J, with 6 bases between the two ends. The CDR3 is 13 residues long. Germline loops: CDR1 SNHLY, CDR2 FYNNEI. CDR3 amino acids: CASSGSLNTEAFF. The CDR3, as DNA: TGTGCCAGCAGTGGGAGTCTGAACACTGAAGCTTTCTTT.

Details on this clonotype: This may stem from a read error, because a much larger clone lies one nucleotide away. As DNA, the CDR3 is TGCGGCGTTGAAGATGTCGGCGGGGAGCTGTTTTTT. Residues: CGVEDVGGELFF. This chain links TRBV29-1 with TRBJ2-2; D call uncertain. The CDR3 runs 12 residues. The germline V gene has CDR1 SQVTM and CDR2 ANQGSEA.

This clonotype showed up just a few times. The rearrangement links TRBV18 to TRBJ1-2; 9 nucleotides align to TRBD1. In germline, CDR1 is KGHSH, CDR2 LQKENI. Trimming cost V 4 bases and J 10 bases; bases outside gene matches: 10. The CDR3 sequence is 14 residues long. CDR3: CASSLTTGGIDYTF. The CDR3 DNA reads as TGTGCCAGCTCACTCACGACAGGGGGTATCGACTACACCTTC.

This clonotype was recorded a few times. The CDR3 nucleotides are TGTGCCAGCAGCCGAAGATACGGTCGCGGAGATCAGCCCCAGCATTTT. Its translation: CASSRRYGRGDQPQHF. This chain uses TRBV10-3 with TRBJ1-5; D is uncertain. Germline lookup yields CDR1 ENHRY and CDR2 SYGVKD. Trimming pared 10 bases from V and 5 bases from J, leaving 24 bases between. The CDR3 has 16 residues.

This clonotype was found many times. The CDR3 sequence: CASTVTPGKHQPQHF. The CDR3 DNA reads TGTGCCAGCACCGTGACGCCAGGGAAACATCAGCCCCAGCATTTT. The V call is TRBV7-8, the J call TRBJ1-5; D might be TRBD1 (5 bases). The CDR3 is made up of 15 amino acids. Germline lookup yields CDR1 SGHVS and CDR2 FQNEAQ. The V gene lost 7 bases and the J gene lost 5 bases, with 18 bases spanning the gap.

This sequence joins TRBV7-8 and TRBJ2-5, with D uncertain. V gave up 2 bases and J gave up 1 base, with 8 bases separating them. The CDR3 extends over 14 amino acids. Germline V CDR1 and CDR2: SGHVS, FQNEAQ. The CDR3 DNA reads TGTGCCAGCAGCTTAACGGAGACCCAAGAGACCCAGTACTTC. This encodes CASSLTETQETQYF.

The chain links TRBV29-1 to TRBJ1-1; D might be TRBD1 (5 bases). CDR1 SQVTM and CDR2 ANQGSEA come from the germline V gene. This CDR3 is built from 12 residues. Deletions cut 8 bases from V and 1 base from J, with 11 bases between. CDR3 nucleotides: TGCAGCTTCGGGACGGAGAACACTGAAGCTTTCTTT. It is translated as CSFGTENTEAFF.

The chain links TRBV5-5 to TRBJ2-7; 8 nucleotides line up with TRBD1. Per the germline V gene, CDR1 is SGHKS and CDR2 is YYEKEE (reference sequence). Trimming at V came to 4 bases and at J to 0 bases, leaving 6 bases not matched to a gene. There are 15 residues in the CDR3. CDR3 coding DNA: TGTGCCAGCAGCCCTGCGACAGGGGACTCCTACGAGCAGTACTTC. Amino acids: CASSPATGDSYEQYF.